The rows below give T cell receptor beta chains drawn from one sample of a study of response to subunit inactivated influenza vaccine. TCRdb re-derived calls from the RT-PCR reads in MiXCR, one entry per CDR3 protein. The table shows 500,000 to 650,000 distinct CDR3 sequences, with about 7.6% occurring only once. The specimen comprised PBMCs from blood, sampled around 25 months after vaccination. Source of these receptors: a man in his fifties or sixties who received an inactivated influenza vaccine. The CDR3 runs from the conserved cysteine through the conserved F or W.

V gene: TRBV12-3/TRBV12-4
J gene: TRBJ2-1
CDR3 protein: CASSGLAGSNEQFF

V gene: TRBV12-3/TRBV12-4
J gene: TRBJ1-2
CDR3 protein: CASSPIWGIGYTF

V gene: TRBV20-1
J gene: TRBJ2-5
CDR3 protein: CSASRTDQETQYF

V gene: TRBV24-1
J gene: TRBJ1-2
CDR3 protein: CATSETGHNYGYTF

V gene: TRBV5-5
J gene: TRBJ2-7
CDR3 protein: CASNDPRERWYEQYF

V gene: TRBV15
J gene: TRBJ2-3
CDR3 protein: CASTQGAKDTQYF

V gene: TRBV10-3
J gene: TRBJ2-5
CDR3 protein: CAISESRQGARETQYF

V gene: TRBV9
J gene: TRBJ1-2
CDR3 protein: CASSSGTGPYGYTF

V gene: TRBV12-3/TRBV12-4
J gene: TRBJ1-5
CDR3 protein: CASSLGAGHQPQHF

V gene: TRBV10-2
J gene: TRBJ2-3
CDR3 protein: CASSDKTSGSTDTQYF

V gene: TRBV6-2/TRBV6-3
J gene: TRBJ2-7
CDR3 protein: CASRAVFLDYEQYF

V gene: TRBV7-9
J gene: TRBJ1-1
CDR3 protein: CASRDRGEGTEAFF

V gene: TRBV6-1
J gene: TRBJ2-2
CDR3 protein: CASSLTTFNTGELFF

V gene: TRBV5-6
J gene: TRBJ2-6
CDR3 protein: CASSFIAPSSGANVLTF

V gene: TRBV7-2
J gene: TRBJ1-1
CDR3 protein: CASSLEQGARAEAFF

V gene: TRBV7-2
J gene: TRBJ2-7
CDR3 protein: CASSVDRIREQYF

V gene: TRBV2
J gene: TRBJ2-7
CDR3 protein: CASRGRRDYEQYF

V gene: TRBV19
J gene: TRBJ2-7
CDR3 protein: CASSIKSGAHYEQYF

V gene: TRBV25-1
J gene: TRBJ1-6
CDR3 protein: CASTRAGKNSPLHF

V gene: TRBV7-8
J gene: TRBJ2-3
CDR3 protein: CASSWGGQGFTDTQYF

V gene: TRBV14
J gene: TRBJ2-2
CDR3 protein: CASSFGGTGTGELFF

V gene: TRBV7-6
J gene: TRBJ2-3
CDR3 protein: CASSLVSGITDTQYF

V gene: TRBV27
J gene: TRBJ2-7
CDR3 protein: CASSELGRREQYF

V gene: TRBV29-1
J gene: TRBJ1-1
CDR3 protein: CSAGGNEAFF

V gene: TRBV6-1
J gene: TRBJ1-1
CDR3 protein: CASSETGTGAEAFF

V gene: TRBV7-2
J gene: TRBJ2-5
CDR3 protein: CASSLVLTSSGETQYF

V gene: TRBV9
J gene: TRBJ2-5
CDR3 protein: CASSVGQAGQTQYF

V gene: TRBV14
J gene: TRBJ2-3
CDR3 protein: CASSPLGVARYF

V gene: TRBV11-2
J gene: TRBJ2-3
CDR3 protein: CASTRRRGGTDTQYF

V gene: TRBV11-2
J gene: TRBJ2-4
CDR3 protein: CASSRTENIQYF

V gene: TRBV15
J gene: TRBJ2-1
CDR3 protein: CATSSQGISGQFF

V gene: TRBV24-1
J gene: TRBJ2-7
CDR3 protein: CATSDRSSYEQYF

V gene: TRBV7-8
J gene: TRBJ2-7
CDR3 protein: CASSLVARQTYEQYF

V gene: TRBV29-1
J gene: TRBJ1-5
CDR3 protein: CSFSVGTGNQPQHF

V gene: TRBV27
J gene: TRBJ2-1
CDR3 protein: CASRRDRGFDEQFF

V gene: TRBV3-1
J gene: TRBJ2-6
CDR3 protein: CASSKRGAGANVLTF

V gene: TRBV12-3/TRBV12-4
J gene: TRBJ1-1
CDR3 protein: CASSFTIAEAFF

V gene: TRBV10-3
J gene: TRBJ2-5
CDR3 protein: CAISAGTRSVETQYF

V gene: TRBV20-1
J gene: TRBJ2-3
CDR3 protein: CSASEGGRPDTQYF

V gene: TRBV20-1
J gene: TRBJ2-2
CDR3 protein: CSARVGGAGELFF

V gene: TRBV7-8
J gene: TRBJ2-2
CDR3 protein: CASSQFGALNTGELFF

V gene: TRBV12-3/TRBV12-4
J gene: TRBJ1-2
CDR3 protein: CASSRQGAFAGYTF

V gene: TRBV6-1
J gene: TRBJ1-3
CDR3 protein: CASRKDGSSGNTIYF

V gene: TRBV6-1
J gene: TRBJ2-5
CDR3 protein: CASSGPLSQETQYF

V gene: TRBV28
J gene: TRBJ1-3
CDR3 protein: CASSLLRTGGAGGNTIYF

V gene: TRBV9
J gene: TRBJ2-2
CDR3 protein: CASSVFNRGPNTGELFF

V gene: TRBV5-1
J gene: TRBJ2-3
CDR3 protein: CASSHRDARLDTQYF